These 23 T cell receptor beta chains originate from one sample sequenced in a study of blood T cell repertoires in COVID-19. Method: immunoSEQ multiplex PCR; TCRdb's copy keeps in-frame clones and lacks some. The sample lists 250,000 to 350,000 clones; over 75% were seen once. Sequenced sample: peripheral blood. Source of these receptors: a woman aged 25 to 45 with COVID-19, enrolled during active disease.

This chain connects TRBV3-1 (or the pseudogene TRBV3-2) to TRBJ2-1; D might be TRBD1 (6 bases). V lost 2 bases to trimming and J lost 8 bases, with 7 bases between them. The CDR3 runs 12 residues. In germline, CDR1 is LGHDT, CDR2 YNNKEL (reference sequence). The DNA for the CDR3 is TGTGCCAGCAGCCAACAGGGGTATGAGCAGTTCTTC. Amino acids: CASSQQGYEQFF.

CDR3 coding DNA: TGTGCCAGCAGTTTCGGACAGGGGATCGAGTATGGCTACACCTTC. It is translated as CASSFGQGIEYGYTF. V usage is TRBV6-2 or TRBV6-3 and J usage is TRBJ1-2; 9 bases map to TRBD1. The CDR3 runs 15 residues. V lost 4 bases and J lost 5; bases outside the gene matches: 8. Germline CDR1 is MNHEY and CDR2 is SVGEGT.

The chain combines TRBV5-1 with TRBJ1-6; the match to TRBD1 covers 7 bases. The germline CDR1 and CDR2 sequences are SGHRS and YFSETQ. The length of the CDR3 is 16 residues. With V trimmed by 2 bases and J by 7 bases, 9 bases remained unmatched. CDR3 coding DNA: TGCGCCAGCAGCTTACAGCCCGGGACAGCAAATTCACCCCTCCACTTT. It codes for CASSLQPGTANSPLHF. The full variable domain, with the rest looked up from reference TRBV5-1 and TRBJ1-6, is KAGVTQTPRYLIKTRGQQVTLSCSPISGHRSVSWYQQTPGQGLQFLFEYFSETQRNKGNFPGRFSGRQFSNSRSEMNVSTLELGDSALYLCASSLQPGTANSPLHFGNGTRLTVT.

The chain links TRBV18 to TRBJ2-7; TRBD1 agrees at 7 bases. Germline assignment: CDR1 KGHSH and CDR2 LQKENI. CDR3 length: 14 residues. With V trimmed by 2 bases and J by 7 bases, 8 bases remained unmatched. This CDR3 is CASSPAPTGEEQYF. The CDR3 DNA follows: TGTGCCAGCTCACCAGCTCCCACAGGGGAAGAGCAGTACTTC.

The genes are TRBV15 and TRBJ2-7, with TRBD1 identical over 7 bases. The CDR3 runs 14 residues. CDR1 is LNHNV, CDR2 YYDKDF, per germline (reference sequence). J was trimmed by 3 bases and V by 1 base; bases with no gene match: 3. CDR3 in amino acids: CATSRAGTVYEQYF. The CDR3 nucleotides are TGTGCCACCAGCAGAGCGGGGACAGTCTACGAGCAGTACTTC.

This chain joins TRBV30 and TRBJ2-1; 13 nucleotides agree with TRBD2. Trimming took 7 bases from V and 4 from J; bases not matched to a gene: 7. This CDR3 contains 15 residues. CDR1 is GTSNPN and CDR2 is SVGIG in the germline V gene (reference sequence). Here the CDR3 reads CAFGGLAGSYNEQFF. The CDR3 DNA reads as TGTGCCTTCGGGGGACTAGCGGGAAGTTACAATGAGCAGTTCTTC.

The chain carries TRBV4-3 and TRBJ1-2; TRBD1 matches 9 bases. The CDR3 runs to 15 residues. The J segment lost 7 bases and the V segment lost 0 bases, leaving 6 bases of the junction unmatched. CDR1 is LGHNA, CDR2 YSLEER, per germline. Here the CDR3 reads CASSQDRTGGGGYTF. DNA for the CDR3: TGCGCCAGCAGCCAAGATCGCACAGGGGGCGGTGGCTACACCTTC.

The CDR3 region has the DNA TGTGCCAGCAGCCGAGGACAGGAAGAGACCCAGTACTTC. Translated: CASSRGQEETQYF. The chain employs TRBV7-2 and TRBJ2-5; 7 bases line up with TRBD1. Germline loops: CDR1 SGHTA, CDR2 FQGNSA. The CDR3 covers 13 residues. V shed 5 bases and J 3 bases; nucleotides not matched to a gene: 3.

This chain joins TRBV28 and TRBJ2-1; D remains unclear. The CDR3 loop spans 13 amino acids. Germline CDR1 and CDR2: MDHEN and SYDVKM. V lost 4 bases to trimming and J lost 2 bases, with 6 bases between them. The CDR3 is CASSSTPYNEQFF. CDR3 bases: TGTGCCAGCAGTTCCACTCCCTACAATGAGCAGTTCTTC.

The chain uses TRBV21-1 and TRBJ2-7; TRBD2, the table's D call, was not compared with the DNA. TRBV21-1 is reported as a pseudogene. The CDR3 loop spans 17 amino acids. CDR3 nucleotides: TGTGCCAGCAGCAACGAAACCCCCGGGAGGCGAACCTACGAGCAGTACTTC. Its translation: CASSNETPGRRTYEQYF.

The chain employs TRBV30 and TRBJ2-5; D unclear. V dropped 4 bases and J dropped 2 bases, with 8 bases sitting between them. The germline V gene has CDR1 GTSNPN and CDR2 SVGIG (reference sequence). This CDR3 contains 12 residues. This CDR3 is CAWNKHQETQYF. DNA of the CDR3: TGTGCCTGGAACAAACATCAAGAGACCCAGTACTTC.

J is TRBJ2-3 and V is TRBV3-1 (or the pseudogene TRBV3-2), with D possibly being TRBD2 (5 bases). The CDR3 extends over 15 amino acids. Germline values: CDR1 LGHDT, CDR2 YNNKEL (reference sequence). Trimming shortened V by 0 bases and J by 5 bases, and 12 bases separated the two germline ends. CDR3 region: CASSQENYAGDTQYF. CDR3 nucleotide sequence: TGTGCCAGCAGCCAAGAGAATTACGCGGGAGATACGCAGTATTTT.

The chain joins TRBV5-6 to TRBJ1-2, with 12 bases aligning to TRBD1. The V and J ends lost 4 bases and 2 bases, in that order; junction bases with no gene match: 6. There are 16 residues in the CDR3. Per the germline V gene, CDR1 is SGHDT and CDR2 is YYEEEE. The DNA of the CDR3 is TGTGCCAGCAGCGCCGGGACAGGGGGCCTGAACTATGGCTACACCTTC. Translation: CASSAGTGGLNYGYTF.

CDR3 sequence (DNA): TGTGCCAGCAGTTCCCACCCGGGACTAGTAACCGGGGAGCTGTTTTTT. It translates to CASSSHPGLVTGELFF. V is TRBV27 and J is TRBJ2-2; TRBD2 aligns across 8 bases. Germline assignment: CDR1 MNHEY and CDR2 SMNVEV (reference sequence). The CDR3 length is 16 residues. V dropped 4 bases and J dropped 5; count of bases not matched to a gene: 9.

The V and J genes are TRBV20-1 and TRBJ2-3; D remains unclear. Germline V gene data show CDR1 as DFQATT and CDR2 as SNEGSKA (reference sequence). The V gene lost 8 bases and the J gene lost 4 bases, with 10 bases spanning the gap. This CDR3 contains 11 residues. CDR3 protein: CSIRVADTQYF. In DNA, the CDR3 is TGCAGTATCCGCGTCGCAGATACGCAGTATTTT.

The rearrangement uses TRBV6-2 or TRBV6-3 and TRBJ1-5, with no clear D. The germline V gene has CDR1 MNHEY and CDR2 SVGEGT. This CDR3 has 13 residues. V was trimmed by 2 bases and J by 4 bases, leaving 6 bases between them. The CDR3: CASSYIQNQPQHF. In DNA, the CDR3 is TGTGCCAGCAGTTACATACAGAATCAGCCCCAGCATTTT.

V gene TRBV5-5 combines with J gene TRBJ2-7, with 10 bases lining up with TRBD1. V lost 4 bases and J lost 2; bases outside the gene matches: 9. This CDR3 spans 16 amino acids. Looked up from germline, CDR1 is SGHKS and CDR2 is YYEKEE (reference sequence). The CDR3 coding sequence is TGTGCCAGCAGCCCTATTTCCGGGACAGGGGCCTACGAGCAGTACTTC. Translation: CASSPISGTGAYEQYF.

The V call is TRBV9, the J call TRBJ1-5, with D perhaps matching TRBD1 (6 bases). Germline CDR1 is SGDLS and CDR2 is YYNGEE. This CDR3 comprises 14 residues. V lost 4 bases to trimming and J lost 6 bases, with 14 bases between them. The CDR3 protein is CASSLGGASQPQHF. The CDR3 coding sequence is TGTGCCAGCAGCCTTGGGGGGGCGAGTCAGCCCCAGCATTTT.

The sample holds one count of this clone. The sample carries other DNA sequences with the same CDR3. This sequence joins TRBV18 and TRBJ1-1; D remains unclear. The CDR3 sequence is 13 residues long. V lost 2 bases and J lost 0, with 4 bases in between. Looked up from germline, CDR1 is KGHSH and CDR2 is LQKENI. CDR3 residues: CASSPTVNTEAFF. In DNA, the CDR3 is TGTGCCAGCTCACCAACTGTGAACACTGAAGCTTTCTTT.

The CDR3 DNA reads TGTGCCAGCAGCCAAGCCGGGTCGATCGTCCTGACTTTC. Protein sequence: CASSQAGSIVLTF. The chain joins TRBV3-1 (or the pseudogene TRBV3-2) to TRBJ2-6; D gene ambiguous. With 1 base removed from V and 12 bases from J, the gap between germline ends came to 10 bases. CDR3 size: 13 residues. The germline V gene encodes CDR1 LGHDT and CDR2 YNNKEL (reference sequence).

This sequence joins TRBV2 and TRBJ2-5; D uncertain. The CDR3 consists of 13 residues. Looked up from germline, CDR1 is SNHLY and CDR2 is FYNNEI. V lost 7 bases, J lost 7 bases, and 16 bases lay in between. The CDR3 loop is CASTSSPSGTQYF. CDR3 DNA: TGTGCCAGCACCTCTTCCCCTTCGGGGACCCAGTACTTC.

The chain combines TRBV18 with TRBJ2-1, with TRBD2 as a possible D gene (5 bases). CDR1 and CDR2 (germline): KGHSH, LQKENI. V lost 6 bases, J lost 3 bases, and 15 bases lay in between. The CDR3 has 15 residues. DNA for the CDR3: TGTGCCAGCTCCCTGGACTCCCAAGGCTACAATGAGCAGTTCTTC. The encoded protein is CASSLDSQGYNEQFF.

V usage is TRBV2 and J usage is TRBJ2-7; 9 bases align to TRBD2. The junction had 7 bases not matched to a gene; V was cut back by 6 bases and J by 4 bases. The length of the CDR3 is 14 residues. The germline gives CDR1 SNHLY, CDR2 FYNNEI. This CDR3 reads CASRVRREGYEQYF. The CDR3 bases are TGTGCCAGCAGGGTGAGGCGGGAGGGTTACGAGCAGTACTTC. The full variable domain, in which reference TRBV2 and TRBJ2-7 provide the parts outside the CDR3, is EPEVTQTPSHQVTQMGQEVILRCVPISNHLYFYWYRQILGQKVEFLVSFYNNEISEKSEIFDDQFSVERPDGSNFTLKIRSTKLEDSAMYFCASRVRREGYEQYFGPGTRLTVT.